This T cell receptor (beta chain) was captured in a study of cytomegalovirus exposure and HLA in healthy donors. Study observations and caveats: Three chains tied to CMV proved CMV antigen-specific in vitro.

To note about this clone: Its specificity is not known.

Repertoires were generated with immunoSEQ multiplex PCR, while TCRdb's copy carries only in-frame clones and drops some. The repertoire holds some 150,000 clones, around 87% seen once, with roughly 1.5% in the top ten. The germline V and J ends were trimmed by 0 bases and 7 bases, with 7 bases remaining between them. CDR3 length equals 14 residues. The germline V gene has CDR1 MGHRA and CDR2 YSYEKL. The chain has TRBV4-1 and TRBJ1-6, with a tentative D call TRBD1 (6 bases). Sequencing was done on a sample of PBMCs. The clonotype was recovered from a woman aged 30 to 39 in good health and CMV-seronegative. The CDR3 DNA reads TGCGCCAGCAGCCAAGAAACAGGGAATTCACCCCTCCACTTT. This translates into CASSQETGNSPLHF.